This T cell receptor (beta chain) was profiled in a study of T cells in Graves' hyperthyroidism and ophthalmopathy. RNA transcripts provided the source from which TCR beta CDR3 regions were amplified. HTBI primers were used for first-round RT-PCR of the TCR CDR3. TCRdb called the multiplex PCR reads again in MiXCR, with one record for every CDR3 protein. The sample holds about 480,000 distinct CDR3 sequences, approximately 15% seen once. The CDR3 is 14 amino acids. Germline values: CDR1 MNHNS, CDR2 SASEGT. V was shortened by 3 bases and J by 2 bases, with 10 bases between the two germline ends. The diagnostic basis comprised clinical symptoms, serum thyroxine and TRAb, thyroid ultrasound and orbital computed tomography. This clonotype has just a few counts.

This receptor was identified in a woman under 30 with Graves' hyperthyroidism. The rearrangement links TRBV6-1 to TRBJ1-2, with no clear D. The sequencing sample was made of blood. This CDR3 is CASSEYRSNYGYTF. The DNA for the CDR3 is TGTGCCAGCAGTGAGTACAGATCAAACTATGGCTACACCTTC.